Below are 26 T cell receptor beta chains sequenced from a single sample in a study of blood T cell repertoires in COVID-19. The method was immunoSEQ multiplex PCR; TCRdb's version includes in-frame clones alone and lacks a portion of them. This sample has some 320,000 clones, with 87% found just once. Sequenced material: peripheral blood. The receptors here all came from a woman in her forties or fifties who had recovered from COVID-19.

The chain carries TRBV2 and TRBJ1-6; no reliable D call. Trimming cost V 9 bases and J 3 bases, with 12 bases left between them. The CDR3 is made up of 14 amino acids. Germline V gene sequence: CDR1 SNHLY, CDR2 FYNNEI. As DNA, the CDR3 is TGTGCCAGTGTCGAGGGCGGCTATAATTCACCCCTCCACTTT. Amino acids: CASVEGGYNSPLHF.

V is TRBV12-5 and J is TRBJ2-1, with D maybe TRBD2 (6 bases). The V and J ends lost 0 bases and 5 bases respectively, with 11 bases between them. The CDR3 covers 15 residues. From germline, CDR1 is LGHNT and CDR2 FRNRAP. Here the CDR3 DNA reads TGTGCTAGTGGTTTGGTACGGGACTTACACAATGAGCAGTTCTTC. Protein: CASGLVRDLHNEQFF.

The J gene is TRBJ1-1, the V gene TRBV5-1, with unresolved D. The CDR3 has 13 residues. V lost 0 bases, J lost 3 bases, and 6 bases lay in between. Germline CDR1 is SGHRS and CDR2 is YFSETQ. The CDR3 coding sequence is TGCGCCAGCAGCTTGGGAGGCGACACTGAAGCTTTCTTT. Protein: CASSLGGDTEAFF.

This clone showed up just once. The genes are TRBV7-2 and TRBJ1-1; D unclear. This CDR3 is built from 14 residues. Trimming pared 2 bases from V and 6 bases from J, leaving 13 bases between. Germline V gene sequence: CDR1 SGHTA, CDR2 FQGNSA. CDR3: CASSLWEDYSEAFF. DNA for the CDR3: TGTGCCAGCAGCTTATGGGAGGATTACTCTGAAGCTTTCTTT.

The CDR3 region is CAWSVQDKYEQFF. Here the CDR3 DNA reads TGTGCCTGGAGTGTACAAGATAAGTATGAGCAGTTCTTC. The chain combines TRBV30 with TRBJ2-1; no clear D. Germline CDR1 reads GTSNPN; CDR2 reads SVGIG (reference sequence). The CDR3 length is 13 residues. Trimming took off 0 bases at V and 8 bases at J, with 11 bases between the two ends. Together with reference TRBV30 and TRBJ2-1, the CDR3 gives the full variable domain: SQTIHQWPATLVQPVGSPLSLECTVEGTSNPNLYWYRQAAGRGLQLLFYSVGIGQISSEVPQNLSASRPQDRQFILSSKKLLLSDSGFYLCAWSVQDKYEQFFGPGTRLTVL.

The chain joins TRBV29-1 to TRBJ2-5; 7 nucleotides align to TRBD1. Germline V CDR1 and CDR2: SQVTM, ANQGSEA. The trim removed 6 bases at V and 5 bases at J, leaving 6 bases unmatched. This CDR3 contains 12 residues. The chain's CDR3 is CSVIGGVETQYF. CDR3 bases: TGCAGCGTCATAGGGGGCGTGGAGACCCAGTACTTC.

The chain couples TRBV11-2 to TRBJ2-7, with 7 bases lining up with TRBD2. Germline assignment: CDR1 SGHAT and CDR2 FQNNGV. V lost 5 bases to trimming and J lost 0 bases; unmatched junction nucleotides: 7. CDR3 length: 15 amino acids. The CDR3 DNA sequence: TGTGCCAGCAGCCCGTTTGCGGGGGTCTCCTACGAGCAGTACTTC. Translating it yields CASSPFAGVSYEQYF.

The J gene is TRBJ2-1, the V gene TRBV2, with 8 bases lining up with TRBD2. The ends lost 7 bases at V and 7 bases at J; junction bases unmatched: 12. Germline V lookup: CDR1 SNHLY, CDR2 FYNNEI. The CDR3 has 15 amino acids. In DNA form, the CDR3 reads TGTGCCAGCACCTCCCCGGAAAGCGGGAGTAATGAGCAGTTCTTC. Translation: CASTSPESGSNEQFF. The variable domain in full, completed from reference TRBV2 and TRBJ2-1, reads EPEVTQTPSHQVTQMGQEVILRCVPISNHLYFYWYRQILGQKVEFLVSFYNNEISEKSEIFDDQFSVERPDGSNFTLKIRSTKLEDSAMYFCASTSPESGSNEQFFGPGTRLTVL.

This clone was recorded once. This rearrangement joins TRBV5-4 to TRBJ2-5, with D possibly being TRBD1 (5 bases). The CDR3 covers 15 residues. Germline values: CDR1 SGHNT, CDR2 YYREEE (reference sequence). V gave up 7 bases and J gave up 1 base, with 17 bases separating them. The CDR3 DNA follows: TGTGCCAGCCAAAAGACTTGGGGCGTCCAAGAGACCCAGTACTTC. It is translated as CASQKTWGVQETQYF.

The table lists this clone with a count of one. The chain is built from TRBV7-2 and TRBJ2-3; D uncertain. CDR1 is SGHTA, CDR2 FQGNSA, per germline. This CDR3 is built from 12 residues. The ends were cut back, 5 bases at V and 5 bases at J, with 8 bases in the middle. The CDR3: CASSILRDTQYF. DNA for the CDR3: TGTGCCAGCAGCATACTAAGAGATACGCAGTATTTT. The full variable domain, rest sourced from reference TRBV7-2 and TRBJ2-3, is GAGVSQSPSNKVTEKGKDVELRCDPISGHTALYWYRQSLGQGLEFLIYFQGNSAPDKSGLPSDRFSAERTGGSVSTLTIQRTQQEDSAVYLCASSILRDTQYFGPGTRLTVL.

V gene TRBV30 combines with J gene TRBJ2-7; 11 bases line up with TRBD2. This CDR3 spans 16 amino acids. CDR1 is GTSNPN, CDR2 SVGIG, per germline (reference sequence). Germline trimming cut 5 bases from V and 3 bases from J; bases unmatched to any gene: 12. CDR3 sequence (DNA): TGTGCCTGGCGAACTACAGGACTAGCGGGTTACTACGAGCAGTACTTC. Translation gives CAWRTTGLAGYYEQYF.

The gene calls are TRBV11-2 and TRBJ1-1; no definite D call. The CDR3 totals 15 residues. The germline V gene has CDR1 SGHAT and CDR2 FQNNGV. Trimming shortened V by 5 bases and J by 2 bases, and 15 bases separated the two germline ends. The CDR3 coding sequence is TGTGCCAGCAGCCTGGCTCGGGGAGCAAACACTGAAGCTTTCTTT. Translation: CASSLARGANTEAFF.

The V gene is TRBV28, the J gene TRBJ1-2; a weak D match, TRBD1 (5 bases). V lost 5 bases to trimming and J lost 3 bases, with 16 bases between them. Germline-derived CDR1 and CDR2 are MDHEN and SYDVKM. This CDR3 has 15 residues. The CDR3 loop reads CASSPTGRPDYGYTF. Written as DNA, the CDR3 is TGTGCCAGCAGTCCAACAGGACGGCCTGACTATGGCTACACCTTC.

The J gene is TRBJ1-1, the V gene TRBV10-3; 9 positions match TRBD1. CDR1 and CDR2 (germline): ENHRY, SYGVKD. J lost 2 bases, V lost 11 bases, and 21 bases had no gene match. The CDR3 runs to 18 residues. The CDR3 sequence is CAVQRGQGRTPPNTEAFF. In DNA, the CDR3 is TGTGCCGTCCAAAGGGGACAGGGCCGCACTCCACCTAACACTGAAGCTTTCTTT.

The V call is TRBV2, the J call TRBJ1-3; D is unresolved. The CDR3 is made up of 14 amino acids. CDR1 SNHLY and CDR2 FYNNEI come from the germline V gene. Between the trimmed V and J ends, which lost 8 bases and 0 bases, there was a span of 11 bases. The CDR3 region is CASFRDPSGNTIYF. CDR3 nucleotide sequence: TGTGCCAGCTTTCGGGATCCCTCTGGAAACACCATATATTTT.

The CDR3 nucleotides are TGTGCCAGCAGCCAGGCCTCGAGACAGGACACCGGGGAGCTGTTTTTT. It encodes CASSQASRQDTGELFF. The chain recombines TRBV3-1 (or the pseudogene TRBV3-2) with TRBJ2-2, with TRBD1 as a possible D gene (6 bases). Between the trimmed V and J ends, which lost 3 bases and 3 bases, there was a span of 14 bases. The CDR3 runs to 16 residues. Per germline, CDR1 LGHDT and CDR2 YNNKEL (reference sequence).

The chain uses TRBV10-2 and TRBJ1-2; D unresolved. Trimming left V 4 bases short and J 4 bases short, with 10 bases between. In germline, CDR1 is WSHSY, CDR2 SAAADI. This CDR3 spans 13 amino acids. The DNA for the CDR3 is TGCGCCAGCAGTGTGGAGGCAGCCTATGGCTACACCTTC. Amino acids: CASSVEAAYGYTF.

J is TRBJ1-1 and V is TRBV6-6; tentatively, D is TRBD1 (6 bases). V was clipped by 4 bases and J by 4 bases, with 7 bases between them. Germline values: CDR1 MNHNY, CDR2 SVGAGI (reference sequence). The CDR3 is made up of 12 amino acids. The CDR3, as DNA: TGTGCCAGCAGTTCAGGGGCCACTGAAGCTTTCTTT. Residues: CASSSGATEAFF.

CDR3: CASSPSTGTYEQYF. The CDR3 DNA is TGTGCCAGCAGTCCCTCGACAGGGACCTACGAGCAGTACTTC. J is TRBJ2-7 and V is TRBV28; 7 bases line up with TRBD1. This CDR3 has 14 residues. The J segment lost 2 bases and the V segment lost 5 bases, leaving 6 bases of the junction unmatched. CDR1 is MDHEN and CDR2 is SYDVKM in the germline V gene.

The chain joins TRBV25-1 to TRBJ1-2; D unresolved. V was shortened by 2 bases and J by 4 bases, with 8 bases between the two germline ends. The CDR3 consists of 13 residues. Germline CDR1 and CDR2: MGHDK and SYGVNS. In nucleotides, the CDR3 is TGTGCCAGCAGTGAACCAGGACTCTATGGCTACACCTTC. The encoded protein is CASSEPGLYGYTF.

This clone was counted a single time. The chain employs TRBV5-6 and TRBJ1-2; possibly TRBD1 for D (6 bases). V was pared by 3 bases and J by 4 bases, with 22 bases between. The CDR3 runs 17 residues. Per germline, CDR1 SGHDT and CDR2 YYEEEE. CDR3 bases: TGTGCCAGCAGCTCCGCCCCTGGCAGGGGTTCGGGCTATGGCTACACCTTC. Translation: CASSSAPGRGSGYGYTF. The full variable domain, in which reference TRBV5-6 and TRBJ1-2 provide the parts outside the CDR3, is DAGVTQSPTHLIKTRGQQVTLRCSPKSGHDTVSWYQQALGQGPQFIFQYYEEEERQRGNFPDRFSGHQFPNYSSELNVNALLLGDSALYLCASSSAPGRGSGYGYTFGSGTRLTVV.

The V and J genes are TRBV6-5 and TRBJ1-4; TRBD1 matches 7 bases. V lost 6 bases to trimming and J lost 4 bases; unmatched junction nucleotides: 5. CDR1 is MNHEY and CDR2 is SVGAGI in the germline V gene. This CDR3 is built from 14 residues. The CDR3 DNA reads as TGTGCCAGCAGACCGGGACAGATTAATGAAAAACTGTTTTTT. The encoded protein is CASRPGQINEKLFF.

The chain couples TRBV3-1 (or the pseudogene TRBV3-2) to TRBJ2-7; the D gene is possibly TRBD1 (6 bases). This CDR3 has 14 amino acids. Deletions cut 4 bases from V and 5 bases from J, with 15 bases between. CDR1 and CDR2 from the germline V gene are LGHDT and YNNKEL (reference sequence). The CDR3 spells CASSRAGEINEQYF. The CDR3 DNA sequence: TGTGCCAGCAGCCGTGCAGGGGAGATAAACGAGCAGTACTTC.

The chain has TRBV12-3 or TRBV12-4 and TRBJ2-7; possible D gene TRBD1, 6 bases. Between the trimmed V and J ends, which lost 7 bases and 2 bases, there was a span of 12 bases. The CDR3 is 13 residues long. The CDR3 DNA reads as TGTGCCAGCACCTTGACAGGAGCCTACGAGCAGTACTTC. It codes for CASTLTGAYEQYF.

The chain combines TRBV5-4 with TRBJ2-2, with a weak D call TRBD1 (5 bases). The germline V gene has CDR1 SGHNT and CDR2 YYREEE (reference sequence). Trimming left V 4 bases short and J 3 bases short, with 7 bases between. This CDR3 comprises 13 residues. CDR3 sequence reads: CASSLTDTGELFF. The CDR3 DNA reads TGTGCCAGCAGCCTGACAGACACCGGGGAGCTGTTTTTT.

The chain uses TRBV7-2 and TRBJ2-3; 8 bases match TRBD2. J lost 3 bases, V lost 0 bases, and 5 bases had no gene match. The germline CDR1 and CDR2 sequences are SGHTA and FQGNSA. This CDR3 spans 16 amino acids. The CDR3 is CASSLAGTSGTDTQYF. CDR3 in DNA: TGTGCCAGCAGCTTAGCAGGGACTAGTGGTACAGATACGCAGTATTTT. Full variable domain (rest looked up from reference TRBV7-2 and TRBJ2-3): GAGVSQSPSNKVTEKGKDVELRCDPISGHTALYWYRQSLGQGLEFLIYFQGNSAPDKSGLPSDRFSAERTGGSVSTLTIQRTQQEDSAVYLCASSLAGTSGTDTQYFGPGTRLTVL.